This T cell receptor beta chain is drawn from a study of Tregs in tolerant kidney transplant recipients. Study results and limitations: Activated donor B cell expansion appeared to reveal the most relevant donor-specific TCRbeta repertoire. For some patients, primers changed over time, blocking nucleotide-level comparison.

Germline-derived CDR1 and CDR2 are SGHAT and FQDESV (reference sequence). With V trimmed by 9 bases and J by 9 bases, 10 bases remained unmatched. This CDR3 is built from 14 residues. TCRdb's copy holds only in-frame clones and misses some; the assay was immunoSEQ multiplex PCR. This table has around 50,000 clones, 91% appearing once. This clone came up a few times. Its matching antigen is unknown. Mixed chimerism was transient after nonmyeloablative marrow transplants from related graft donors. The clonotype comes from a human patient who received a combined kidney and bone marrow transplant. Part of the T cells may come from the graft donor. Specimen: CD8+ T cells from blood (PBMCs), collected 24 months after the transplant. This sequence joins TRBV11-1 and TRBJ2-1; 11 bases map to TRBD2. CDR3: CASIAGGPLGEQFF. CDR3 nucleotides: TGTGCCAGTATAGCGGGAGGGCCTCTAGGTGAGCAGTTCTTC.